This is a list of T cell receptor beta chains from one sample in a study of blood T cells in healthy people across ages. TCRdb used MiXCR to reprocess the 5' RACE reads, holding one entry per CDR3 protein. Counted here are some 900,000 distinct CDR3 sequences, 45% to 50% occurring once; the ten biggest clones make up roughly an eighth. The sample was blood. The receptors were gathered from a man aged 25 to 40 in good health. Both conserved end residues are part of each CDR3. The D gene is left open where the match is weak. The size entry is marked missing in some rows and otherwise reads once, few, many or a size class.

J gene: TRBJ2-1; CDR3 length: 16; V gene: TRBV30; D gene: TRBD2; clone size: -; CDR3 protein: CAWSVWRGGAYNEQFF; CDR3 DNA: TGTGCCTGGAGTGTATGGCGCGGGGGGGCCTACAATGAGCAGTTCTTC
J gene: TRBJ2-5; CDR3 length: 15; V gene: TRBV25-1; D gene: TRBD1; clone size: many; CDR3 protein: CASSERGTASETQYF; CDR3 DNA: TGTGCCAGCAGTGAAAGGGGGACAGCCTCGGAGACCCAGTACTTC
J gene: TRBJ1-1; CDR3 length: 14; V gene: TRBV10-3; D gene: -; clone size: few; CDR3 protein: CAISESELNTEAFF; CDR3 DNA: TGTGCCATCAGTGAATCGGAACTGAACACTGAAGCTTTCTTT
J gene: TRBJ2-3; CDR3 length: 15; V gene: TRBV5-6; D gene: -; clone size: -; CDR3 protein: CASSRGTFLTDTQYF; CDR3 DNA: TGTGCCAGCAGTCGCGGTACATTCCTCACAGATACGCAGTATTTT
J gene: TRBJ2-1; CDR3 length: 13; V gene: TRBV10-3; D gene: -; clone size: many; CDR3 protein: CAISERKYNEQFF; CDR3 DNA: TGTGCCATCAGTGAGCGAAAATACAATGAGCAGTTCTTC
J gene: TRBJ1-1; CDR3 length: 14; V gene: TRBV5-1; D gene: TRBD1; clone size: -; CDR3 protein: CASKTGDPRTEAFF; CDR3 DNA: TGCGCCAGCAAAACAGGGGACCCGAGGACTGAAGCTTTCTTT
J gene: TRBJ2-3; CDR3 length: 17; V gene: TRBV3-1; D gene: -; clone size: -; CDR3 protein: CASSHGPPAPGTDTQYF; CDR3 DNA: TGTGCCAGCAGCCATGGGCCCCCTGCGCCGGGCACAGATACGCAGTATTTT
J gene: TRBJ1-2; CDR3 length: 13; V gene: TRBV2; D gene: -; clone size: -; CDR3 protein: CASSRKGYDGYTF; CDR3 DNA: TGTGCCAGCAGTCGCAAGGGGTATGACGGCTACACCTTC
J gene: TRBJ2-4; CDR3 length: 15; V gene: TRBV4-1; D gene: TRBD1; clone size: -; CDR3 protein: CASSQIQGGENIQYF; CDR3 DNA: TGCGCCAGCAGCCAAATACAGGGGGGAGAAAACATTCAGTACTTC
J gene: TRBJ1-5; CDR3 length: 14; V gene: TRBV6-4; D gene: TRBD1; clone size: -; CDR3 protein: CASSPGQPNQPQHF; CDR3 DNA: TGTGCCAGCAGTCCGGGACAGCCAAATCAGCCCCAGCATTTT
J gene: TRBJ2-3; CDR3 length: 17; V gene: TRBV4-3; D gene: TRBD1; clone size: -; CDR3 protein: CASSQYWTGASTDTQYF; CDR3 DNA: TGCGCCAGCAGCCAATACTGGACAGGGGCTAGCACAGATACGCAGTATTTT
J gene: TRBJ2-7; CDR3 length: 14; V gene: TRBV4-3; D gene: -; clone size: once; CDR3 protein: CASSQGPGANEQYF; CDR3 DNA: TGCGCCAGCAGCCAAGGCCCGGGGGCAAACGAGCAGTACTTC
J gene: TRBJ2-1; CDR3 length: 14; V gene: TRBV6-2/TRBV6-3; D gene: TRBD1; clone size: many; CDR3 protein: CASSHDRDPNEQFF; CDR3 DNA: TGTGCCAGCAGTCACGACAGGGACCCTAATGAGCAGTTCTTC
J gene: TRBJ2-7; CDR3 length: 14; V gene: TRBV27; D gene: -; clone size: few; CDR3 protein: CASSGGRGLNEQYF; CDR3 DNA: TGTGCCAGCTCCGGGGGGAGGGGGCTCAACGAGCAGTACTTC
J gene: TRBJ2-5; CDR3 length: 14; V gene: TRBV7-2; D gene: -; clone size: -; CDR3 protein: CASSFRQSRETQYF; CDR3 DNA: TGTGCCAGCAGTTTTAGACAGAGTCGAGAGACCCAGTACTTC
J gene: TRBJ2-1; CDR3 length: 14; V gene: TRBV20-1; D gene: TRBD2; clone size: -; CDR3 protein: CSAPSGDEYDEQFF; CDR3 DNA: TGCAGTGCTCCGAGCGGGGACGAATACGATGAGCAGTTCTTC
J gene: TRBJ2-1; CDR3 length: 15; V gene: TRBV7-2; D gene: -; clone size: -; CDR3 protein: CASSFGTGFSHEQFF; CDR3 DNA: TGTGCCAGCAGCTTTGGGACCGGATTTTCCCATGAGCAGTTCTTC
J gene: TRBJ2-7; CDR3 length: 15; V gene: TRBV4-2; D gene: TRBD2; clone size: -; CDR3 protein: CASSQGASGDDEQYF; CDR3 DNA: TGTGCCAGCAGCCAAGGGGCTAGCGGAGACGACGAGCAGTACTTC
J gene: TRBJ2-5; CDR3 length: 13; V gene: TRBV7-9; D gene: -; clone size: many; CDR3 protein: CASSLAQGETQYF; CDR3 DNA: TGTGCCAGCAGCTTAGCTCAGGGAGAGACCCAGTACTTC
J gene: TRBJ1-2; CDR3 length: 18; V gene: TRBV6-1; D gene: -; clone size: -; CDR3 protein: CASSGEVIRSRSDYGYTF; CDR3 DNA: TGTGCCAGCTCAGGGGAAGTCATCCGCAGCCGGAGCGACTATGGCTACACCTTC